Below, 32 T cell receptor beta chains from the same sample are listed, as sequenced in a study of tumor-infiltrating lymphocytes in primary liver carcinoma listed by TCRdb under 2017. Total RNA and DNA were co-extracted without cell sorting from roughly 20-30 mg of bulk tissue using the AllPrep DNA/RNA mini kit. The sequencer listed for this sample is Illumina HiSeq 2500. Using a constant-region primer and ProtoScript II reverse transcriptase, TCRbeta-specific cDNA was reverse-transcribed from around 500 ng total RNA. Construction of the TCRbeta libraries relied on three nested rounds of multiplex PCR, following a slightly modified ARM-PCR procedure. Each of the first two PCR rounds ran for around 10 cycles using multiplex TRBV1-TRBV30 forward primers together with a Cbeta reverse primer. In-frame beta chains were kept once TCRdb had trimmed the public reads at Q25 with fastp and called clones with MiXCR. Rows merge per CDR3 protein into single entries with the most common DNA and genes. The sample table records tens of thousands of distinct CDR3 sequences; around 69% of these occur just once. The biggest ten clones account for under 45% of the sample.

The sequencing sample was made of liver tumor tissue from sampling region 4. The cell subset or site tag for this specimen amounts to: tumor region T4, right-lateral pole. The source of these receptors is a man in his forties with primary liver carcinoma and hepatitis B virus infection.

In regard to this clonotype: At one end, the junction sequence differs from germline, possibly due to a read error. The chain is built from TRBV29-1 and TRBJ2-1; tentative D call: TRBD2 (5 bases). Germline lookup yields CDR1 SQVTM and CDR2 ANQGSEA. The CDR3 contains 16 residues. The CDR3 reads CSDATLRPWSRQEQFF. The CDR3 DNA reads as TGTAGCGACGCCACGCTTCGGCCCTGGTCACGTCAAGAGCAGTTCTTC.

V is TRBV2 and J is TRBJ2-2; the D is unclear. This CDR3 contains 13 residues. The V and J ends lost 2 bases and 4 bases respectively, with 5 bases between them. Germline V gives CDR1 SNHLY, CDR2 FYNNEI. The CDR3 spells CASSESFTGELFF. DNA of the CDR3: TGTGCCAGCAGTGAATCTTTCACCGGGGAGCTGTTTTTT.

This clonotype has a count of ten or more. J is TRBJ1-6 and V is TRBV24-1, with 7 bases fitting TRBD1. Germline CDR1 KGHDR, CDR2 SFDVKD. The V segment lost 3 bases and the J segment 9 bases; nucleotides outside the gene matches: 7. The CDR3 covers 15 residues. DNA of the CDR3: TGTGCCACCAGTGATGCTAGACAGGGTGGTTCACCCCTCCACTTT. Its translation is CATSDARQGGSPLHF.

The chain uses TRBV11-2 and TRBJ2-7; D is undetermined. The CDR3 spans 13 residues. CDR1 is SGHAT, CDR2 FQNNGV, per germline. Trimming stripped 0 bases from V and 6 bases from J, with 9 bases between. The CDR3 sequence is CASSLERRAEQYF. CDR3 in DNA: TGTGCCAGCAGCTTAGAAAGGCGCGCCGAGCAGTACTTC.

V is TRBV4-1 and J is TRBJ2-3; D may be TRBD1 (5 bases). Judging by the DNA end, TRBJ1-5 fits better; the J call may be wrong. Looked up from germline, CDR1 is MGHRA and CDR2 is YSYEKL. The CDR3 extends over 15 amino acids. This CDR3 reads CASSLLGAADDAQHF. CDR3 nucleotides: TGCGCCAGCAGCCTCCTTGGGGCTGCCGATGATGCGCAGCATTTT.

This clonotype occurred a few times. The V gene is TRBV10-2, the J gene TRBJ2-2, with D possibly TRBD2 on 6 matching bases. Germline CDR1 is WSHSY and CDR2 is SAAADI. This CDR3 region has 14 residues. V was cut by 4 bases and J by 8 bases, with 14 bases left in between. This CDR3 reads CASSGRGGSGELFF. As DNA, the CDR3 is TGCGCCAGCAGTGGACGAGGAGGGAGTGGGGAGCTGTTTTTT.

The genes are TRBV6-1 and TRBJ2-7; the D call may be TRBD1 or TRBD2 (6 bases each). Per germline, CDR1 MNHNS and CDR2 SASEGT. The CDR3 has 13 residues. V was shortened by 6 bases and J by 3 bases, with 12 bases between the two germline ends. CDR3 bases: TGTGCCAGCAGCCCCGGGGGCCTCTACGAGCAGTACTTC. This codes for CASSPGGLYEQYF.

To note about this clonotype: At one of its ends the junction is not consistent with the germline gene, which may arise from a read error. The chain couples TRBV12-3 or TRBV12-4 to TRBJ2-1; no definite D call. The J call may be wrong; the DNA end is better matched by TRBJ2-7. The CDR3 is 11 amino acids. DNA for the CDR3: TGTGTCAGCAGCACTCGCAATGAGCAGTACTTC. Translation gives CVSSTRNEQYF.

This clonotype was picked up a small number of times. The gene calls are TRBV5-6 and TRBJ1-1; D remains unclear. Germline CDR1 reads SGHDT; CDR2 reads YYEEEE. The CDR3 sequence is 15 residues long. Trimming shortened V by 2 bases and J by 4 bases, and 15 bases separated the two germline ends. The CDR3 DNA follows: TGTGCCAGCAGCTTTCCGGGCCTTATTCCCACTGAAGCTTTCTTT. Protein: CASSFPGLIPTEAFF. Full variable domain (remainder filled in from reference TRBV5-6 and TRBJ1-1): DAGVTQSPTHLIKTRGQQVTLRCSPKSGHDTVSWYQQALGQGPQFIFQYYEEEERQRGNFPDRFSGHQFPNYSSELNVNALLLGDSALYLCASSFPGLIPTEAFFGQGTRLTVV.

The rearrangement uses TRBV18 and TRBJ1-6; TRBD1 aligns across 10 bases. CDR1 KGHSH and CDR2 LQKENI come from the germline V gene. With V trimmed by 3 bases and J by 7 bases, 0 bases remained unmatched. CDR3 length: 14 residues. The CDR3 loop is CASSPGQGNSPLHF. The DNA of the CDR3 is TGTGCCAGCTCACCGGGACAGGGGAATTCACCCCTCCACTTT.

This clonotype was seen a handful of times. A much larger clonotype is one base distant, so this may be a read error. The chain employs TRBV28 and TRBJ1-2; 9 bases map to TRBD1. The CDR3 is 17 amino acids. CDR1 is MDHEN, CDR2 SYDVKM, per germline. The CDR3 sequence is CASSFAGTGILYYGYIF. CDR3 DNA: TGTGCCAGCAGTTTCGCCGGGACAGGGATTCTCTACTATGGCTACATCTTC.

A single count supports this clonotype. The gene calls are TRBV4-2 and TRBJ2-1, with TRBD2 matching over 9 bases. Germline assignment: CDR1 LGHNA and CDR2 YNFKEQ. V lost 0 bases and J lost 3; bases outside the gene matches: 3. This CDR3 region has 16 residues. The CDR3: CASSQETSGFYNEQFF. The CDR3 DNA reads TGTGCCAGCAGCCAAGAGACTAGCGGATTCTACAATGAGCAGTTCTTC.

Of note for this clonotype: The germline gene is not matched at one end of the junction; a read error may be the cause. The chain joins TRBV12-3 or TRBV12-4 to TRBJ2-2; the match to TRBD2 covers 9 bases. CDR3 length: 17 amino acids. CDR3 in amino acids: CANSLVGSGRNTGELFF. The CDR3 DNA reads TGTGCCAACAGTCTCGTGGGTAGCGGGAGGAACACCGGGGAGCTGTTTTTT.

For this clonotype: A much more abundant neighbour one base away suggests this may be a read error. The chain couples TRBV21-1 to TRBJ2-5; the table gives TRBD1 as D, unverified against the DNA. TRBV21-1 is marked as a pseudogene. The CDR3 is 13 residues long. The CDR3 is CASSKAGRVTQHF. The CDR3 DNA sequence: TGTGCCAGCAGCAAAGCGGGCAGGGTTACCCAGCACTTC.

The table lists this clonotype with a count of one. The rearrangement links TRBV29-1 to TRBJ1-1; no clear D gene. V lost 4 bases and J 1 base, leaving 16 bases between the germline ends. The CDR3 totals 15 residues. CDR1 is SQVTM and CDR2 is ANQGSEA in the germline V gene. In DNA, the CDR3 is TGCAGCGTTGGATCCGAGTGGGGTACGAACACTGAAGCTTTCTTT. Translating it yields CSVGSEWGTNTEAFF.

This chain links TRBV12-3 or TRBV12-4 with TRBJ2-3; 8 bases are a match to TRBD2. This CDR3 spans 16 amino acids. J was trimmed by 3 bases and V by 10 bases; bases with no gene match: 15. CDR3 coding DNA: TGTGCCACCACCGACTTGGGGGCTAGCGGGACAGATACGCAGTATTTT. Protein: CATTDLGASGTDTQYF.

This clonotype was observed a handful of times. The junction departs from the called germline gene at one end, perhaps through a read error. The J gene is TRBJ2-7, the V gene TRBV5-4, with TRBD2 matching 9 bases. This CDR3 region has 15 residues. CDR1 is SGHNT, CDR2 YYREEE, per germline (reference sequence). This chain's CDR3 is CASSSTSGLTYEQYF. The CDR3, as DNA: TGTGCCAGCAGCTCTACTAGCGGGCTTACCTACGAGCAATACTTC.

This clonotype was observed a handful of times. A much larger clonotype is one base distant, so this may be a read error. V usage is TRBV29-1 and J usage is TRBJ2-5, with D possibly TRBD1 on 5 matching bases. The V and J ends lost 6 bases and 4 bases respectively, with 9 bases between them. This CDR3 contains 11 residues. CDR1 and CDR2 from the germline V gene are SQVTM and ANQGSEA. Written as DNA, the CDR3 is TGCAGCGTGGGGCCGACAGAGACCCAGTACTTC. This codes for CSVGPTETQYF.

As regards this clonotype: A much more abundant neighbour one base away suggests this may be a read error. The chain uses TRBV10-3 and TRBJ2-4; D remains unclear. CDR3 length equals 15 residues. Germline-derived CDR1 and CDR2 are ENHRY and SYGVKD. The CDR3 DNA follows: TGTGCCATCGGTGACAACTGGAGAGCCAAAAACATTCAGTACTTC. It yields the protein CAIGDNWRAKNIQYF.

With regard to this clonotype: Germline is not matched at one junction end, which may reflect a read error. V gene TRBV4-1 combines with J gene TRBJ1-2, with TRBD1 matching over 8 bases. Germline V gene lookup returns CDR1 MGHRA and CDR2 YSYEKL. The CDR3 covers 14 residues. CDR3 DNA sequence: TGCACCAGCAACCAAGGGGACAGGAACTATGGCTACGCCTTC. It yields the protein CTSNQGDRNYGYAF.

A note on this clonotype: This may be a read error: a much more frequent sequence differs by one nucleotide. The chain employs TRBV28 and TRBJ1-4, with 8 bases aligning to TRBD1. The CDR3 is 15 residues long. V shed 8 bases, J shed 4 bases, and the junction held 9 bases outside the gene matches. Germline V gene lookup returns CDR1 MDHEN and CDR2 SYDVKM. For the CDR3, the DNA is TGTGCCAGCGGAAGTCAGGGGGCGGTTAATGAAAAACTGTTTTTT. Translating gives CASGSQGAVNEKLFF.

The CDR3 nucleotides are TGCGCCAGCAGCTCCTGGAACAGGGGAAAGAATTCACCCCTCCACTTT. It specifies CASSSWNRGKNSPLHF. The rearrangement uses TRBV4-3 and TRBJ1-6; 7 bases agree with TRBD1. Germline values: CDR1 LGHNA, CDR2 YSLEER. This CDR3 region has 16 residues. The ends lost 5 bases at V and 7 bases at J; junction bases unmatched: 11.

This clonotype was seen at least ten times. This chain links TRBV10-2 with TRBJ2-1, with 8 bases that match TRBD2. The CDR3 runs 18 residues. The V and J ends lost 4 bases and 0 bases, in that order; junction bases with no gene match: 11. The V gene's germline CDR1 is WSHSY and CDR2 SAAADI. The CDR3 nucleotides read TGCGCCAGCAGTGTCCCCTACGGGGGGGGAGGCTCCTACAATGAGCAGTTCTTC. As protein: CASSVPYGGGGSYNEQFF.

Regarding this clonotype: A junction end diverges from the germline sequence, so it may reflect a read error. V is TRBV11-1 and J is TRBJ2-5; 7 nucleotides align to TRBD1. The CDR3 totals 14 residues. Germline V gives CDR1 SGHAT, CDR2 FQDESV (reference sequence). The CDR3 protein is CASSGQAEVGTQYF. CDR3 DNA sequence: TGCGCCAGCAGTGGACAGGCGGAGGTGGGGACCCAGTACTTC.

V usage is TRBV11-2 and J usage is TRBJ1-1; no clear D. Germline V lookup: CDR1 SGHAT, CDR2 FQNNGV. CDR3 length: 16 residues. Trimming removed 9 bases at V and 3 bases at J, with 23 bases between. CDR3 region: CASSLRARFADTEAFF. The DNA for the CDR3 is TGTGCCAGTAGCCTTAGGGCACGCTTTGCGGACACTGAAGCTTTCTTT.

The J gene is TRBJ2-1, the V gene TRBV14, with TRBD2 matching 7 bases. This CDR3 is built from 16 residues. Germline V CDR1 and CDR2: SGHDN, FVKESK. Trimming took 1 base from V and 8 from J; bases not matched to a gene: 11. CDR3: CASSQVGLVGDHEQFF. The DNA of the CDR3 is TGTGCCAGCAGCCAAGTTGGACTAGTGGGGGATCATGAGCAGTTCTTC.

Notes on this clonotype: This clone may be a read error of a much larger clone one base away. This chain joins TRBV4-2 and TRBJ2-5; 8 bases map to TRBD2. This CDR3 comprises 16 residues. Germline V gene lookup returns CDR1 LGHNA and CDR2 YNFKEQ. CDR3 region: CTSSQASSGFQETQYF. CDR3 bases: TGTACCAGCAGCCAAGCGTCTAGCGGGTTTCAAGAGACCCAGTACTTC.

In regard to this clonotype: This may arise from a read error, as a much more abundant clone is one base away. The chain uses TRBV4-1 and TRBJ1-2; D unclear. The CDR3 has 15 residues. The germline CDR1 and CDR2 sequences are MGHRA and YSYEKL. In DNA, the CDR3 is TGCGTCAGCAGCCCGTCCACTGGACTCAACTATGGCTACACCTTC. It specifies CVSSPSTGLNYGYTF.

The DNA for the CDR3 is TGTGCCAGCACAATCTACAACTATAGCAATCAGCCCCAGCATTTT. It translates to CASTIYNYSNQPQHF. The rearrangement links TRBV6-2 or TRBV6-3 to TRBJ1-5; the D is unclear. Germline V gene data show CDR1 as MNHEY and CDR2 as SVGEGT. V dropped 7 bases and J dropped 0 bases, with 13 bases sitting between them. CDR3 length equals 15 residues.

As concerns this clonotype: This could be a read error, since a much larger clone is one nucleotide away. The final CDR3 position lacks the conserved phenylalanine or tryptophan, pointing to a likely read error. This CDR3 is CASSHAGQTQETQYL. Written as DNA, the CDR3 is TGCGCCAGCAGCCACGCGGGACAGACCCAAGAGACCCAGTACTTA. The chain recombines TRBV4-1 with TRBJ2-5, with D maybe TRBD1 (7 bases). The CDR3 is 15 residues long. Per germline, CDR1 MGHRA and CDR2 YSYEKL. Trimming removed 3 bases from V and 1 base from J, with 12 bases in between.

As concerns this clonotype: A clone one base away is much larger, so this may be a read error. The CDR3 bases are TGCAGCGTTGACCAGATTCGGGCAGATACGCAGTATTTT. Its translation is CSVDQIRADTQYF. This chain joins TRBV29-1 and TRBJ2-3; D unresolved. Germline V CDR1 and CDR2: SQVTM, ANQGSEA. This CDR3 has 13 amino acids. The germline V and J ends were trimmed by 3 bases and 4 bases, with 11 bases remaining between them.

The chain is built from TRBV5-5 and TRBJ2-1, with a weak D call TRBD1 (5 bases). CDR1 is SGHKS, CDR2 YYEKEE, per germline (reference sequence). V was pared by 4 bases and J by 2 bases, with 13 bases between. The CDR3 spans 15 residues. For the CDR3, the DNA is TGTGCCAGCAGCGATGGGCAGGGTACCTACAATGAGCAGTTCTTC. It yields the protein CASSDGQGTYNEQFF.